This T cell receptor (beta chain) was sequenced in a study of blood T cell repertoires in COVID-19 (dated by TCRdb to about 2020). For context, the study as a whole: Samples covering the acute and convalescent phases of COVID-19 were provided by collaborators in the United States, Italy and Spain. The prospective study material was composed of cDNA or gDNA derived from T cells, B-cell-depleted T cells, or PBMCs. Subjects who had been exposed to COVID-19, were actively infected with it, or had recovered from it provided the deeply sampled blood TCRbeta repertoires that made up the dataset. The repertoires were made available in a free public database intended to serve as a resource for research on the immune response to SARS-CoV-2. The samples were drawn from the first 160 participants of the ongoing ImmuneRACE study and from some 1,300 subjects provided by 6 global collaborators. The sample metadata nearly always contained a de-identified subject ID, COVID-19 status, age in years and sex. Where available, HLA class I and class II types were taken from metadata supplied by the sample provider and were not determined by assay-based typing. Overall results and qualifications from the work: How much clinical and demographic metadata was included differed by source and by participant, and the metadata was provided uncurated.

The CDR3 runs 12 amino acids, cysteine and phenylalanine included. Just CDR3 DNA is preserved here, 36 bases in frame from base 1. V is cut by 5 bases and J by 13 bases, and the space between the germline ends is 18 bases. Via the germline V gene (reference sequence), CDR1 is GTSNPN and CDR2 SVGIG. As for this clone: The antigen it recognizes is unknown. The sample holds no much larger clone one base away, and base qualities are not on file.

TCRbeta CDR3 regions were amplified from genomic DNA by means of the immunoSEQ Assay, a bias-controlled multiplex PCR. As for how the authors treated the data: The number of nucleated cells in each sample was estimated from the amplification of reference gene primers within the assay. Sequence reads were collapsed and filtered to measure the absolute abundance of every unique TCRbeta CDR3 rearrangement. Productive Simpson clonality was computed per sample as the square root of Simpson's diversity index over productive rearrangements. The table comes from immuneACCESS by way of TCRdb, which keeps in-frame sequences with V and J called. Part of the clones is missing from these tables; in studies checked, under half for an unresolved V gene and the rest for unknown reasons. That table gives V, J and clone size, and the DNA gave D and trimming. Here the sample has 150,000 to 200,000 clones; 70% to 85% occur a single time. The ten largest clones add up to 1% to 1.5% of the sample.

Another Seattle source contributed samples from volunteer blood donors who had recovered from COVID-19. Whole blood was collected in K2EDTA tubes by collaborating institutions according to the institutions' own protocols. For TCRbeta analysis, collaborators shipped samples in one of three forms: frozen whole blood, isolated PBMCs, or DNA extracted from either of those sample types. The V and J segments used are TRBV30 and TRBJ2-1; TRBD2 is a weak D gene call, 5 bases matching. The sequence came from a man aged 60-69 years who had recovered from COVID-19. Sequencing was done on a sample of peripheral blood. The CDR3 region: CAWRGRGRSQFF. In nucleotide form, the sequence is TGTGCCTGGCGTGGACGGGGAAGGAGCCAGTTCTTC.